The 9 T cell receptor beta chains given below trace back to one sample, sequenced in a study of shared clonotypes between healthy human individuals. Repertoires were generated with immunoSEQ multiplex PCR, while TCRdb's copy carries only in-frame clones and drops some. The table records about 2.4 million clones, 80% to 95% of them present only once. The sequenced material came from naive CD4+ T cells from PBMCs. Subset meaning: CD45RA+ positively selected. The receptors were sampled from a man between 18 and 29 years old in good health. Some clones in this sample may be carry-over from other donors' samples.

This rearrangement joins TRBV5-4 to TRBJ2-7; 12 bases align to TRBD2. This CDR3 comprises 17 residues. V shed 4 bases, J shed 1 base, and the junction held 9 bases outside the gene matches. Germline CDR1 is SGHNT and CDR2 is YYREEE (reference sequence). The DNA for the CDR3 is TGTGCCAGCAGCAGGTCTAGCGGGAGGGCCGGGTCCTACGAGCAGTACTTC. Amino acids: CASSRSSGRAGSYEQYF.

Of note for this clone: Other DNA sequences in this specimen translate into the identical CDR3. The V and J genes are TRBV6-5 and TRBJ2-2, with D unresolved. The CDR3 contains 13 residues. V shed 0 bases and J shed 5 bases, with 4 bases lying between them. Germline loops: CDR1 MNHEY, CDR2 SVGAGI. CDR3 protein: CASSYSGTGELFF. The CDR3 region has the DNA TGTGCCAGCAGTTACTCGGGTACCGGGGAGCTGTTTTTT.

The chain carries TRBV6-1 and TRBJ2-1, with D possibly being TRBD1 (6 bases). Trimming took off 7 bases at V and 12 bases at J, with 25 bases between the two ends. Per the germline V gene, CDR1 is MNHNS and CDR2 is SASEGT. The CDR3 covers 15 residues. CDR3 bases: TGTGCCAGCATGGGGGCCCTATATGGGTCTGGCGCGCAGTTCTTC. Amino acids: CASMGALYGSGAQFF.

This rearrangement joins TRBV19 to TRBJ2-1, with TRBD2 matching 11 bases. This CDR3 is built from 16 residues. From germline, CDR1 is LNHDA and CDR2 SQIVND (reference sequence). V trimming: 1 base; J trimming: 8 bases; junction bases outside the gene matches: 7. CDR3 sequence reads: CASSIGGPSGRHEQFF. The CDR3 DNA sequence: TGTGCCAGTAGTATAGGCGGGCCTAGCGGGAGGCATGAGCAGTTCTTC.

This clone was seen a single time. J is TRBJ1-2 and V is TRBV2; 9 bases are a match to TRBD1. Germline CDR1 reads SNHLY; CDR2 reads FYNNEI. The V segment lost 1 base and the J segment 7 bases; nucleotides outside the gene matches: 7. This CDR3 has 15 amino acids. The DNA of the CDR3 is TGTGCCAGCAGTGAAGTGGGACAGGGCAGAGGTGGCTACACCTTC. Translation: CASSEVGQGRGGYTF. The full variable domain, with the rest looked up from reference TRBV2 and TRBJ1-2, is EPEVTQTPSHQVTQMGQEVILRCVPISNHLYFYWYRQILGQKVEFLVSFYNNEISEKSEIFDDQFSVERPDGSNFTLKIRSTKLEDSAMYFCASSEVGQGRGGYTFGSGTRLTVV.

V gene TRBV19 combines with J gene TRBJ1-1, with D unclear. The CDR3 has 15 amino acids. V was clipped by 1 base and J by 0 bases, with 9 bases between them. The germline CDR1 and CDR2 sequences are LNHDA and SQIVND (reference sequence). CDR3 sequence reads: CASSIVASVNTEAFF. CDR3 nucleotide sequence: TGTGCCAGTAGTATAGTTGCGTCAGTGAACACTGAAGCTTTCTTT.

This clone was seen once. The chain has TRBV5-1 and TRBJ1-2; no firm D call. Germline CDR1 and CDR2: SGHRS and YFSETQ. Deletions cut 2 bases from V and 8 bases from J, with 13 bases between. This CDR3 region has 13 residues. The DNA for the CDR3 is TGCGCCAGCAGCTTCGGGTCCATCTCAGGCTACACCTTC. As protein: CASSFGSISGYTF.

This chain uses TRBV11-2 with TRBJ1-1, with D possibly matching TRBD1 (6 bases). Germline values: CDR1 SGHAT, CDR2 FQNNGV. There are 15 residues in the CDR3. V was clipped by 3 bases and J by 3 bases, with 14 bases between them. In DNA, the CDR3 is TGTGCCAGCAGCTTCCGGGGGCTAGGGGACACTGAAGCTTTCTTT. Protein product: CASSFRGLGDTEAFF. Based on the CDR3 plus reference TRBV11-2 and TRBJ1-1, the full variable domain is EAGVAQSPRYKIIEKRQSVAFWCNPISGHATLYWYQQILGQGPKLLIQFQNNGVVDDSQLPKDRFSAERLKGVDSTLKIQPAKLEDSAVYLCASSFRGLGDTEAFFGQGTRLTVV.

The CDR3 DNA reads TGTGCCAGCAGCCCTCTAGCGGGAGGGTCCTACGAGCAGTACTTC. This sequence encodes CASSPLAGGSYEQYF. This chain connects TRBV7-8 to TRBJ2-7, with TRBD2 matching over 12 bases. J was trimmed by 1 base and V by 5 bases; bases with no gene match: 3. The CDR3 contains 15 residues. Germline V gene lookup returns CDR1 SGHVS and CDR2 FQNEAQ.